This TCR beta chain emerged from a study of monozygotic twins with inflammatory bowel disease (dated by TCRdb to between 2017 and 2020). Some background on the complete study: A total of approximately 28 monozygotic twin pairs were included in the full study, comprising nine German pairs (four IBD-concordant, five IBD-discordant) and 19 IBD-discordant Danish pairs. Within discordant pairs, disease-associated traits were sought mainly by comparing IBD patients with their genetically identical healthy co-twins. Each individual had, on average, about 151 000 unique TCRalpha sequences and 181 000 unique TCRbeta sequences available for analysis.

With respect to this clonotype: The target of this receptor is not known.

Receptor libraries were prepared by 5' RACE. The input for every TCR library was roughly 4,000 ng of total RNA. For each sample, cDNA was synthesized in eight separate reactions using SMARTScribe reverse transcriptase. Unique molecular identifiers containing a 6-nucleotide sample barcode were introduced through template switching during cDNA synthesis. TCRalpha and TCRbeta cDNA was amplified by two nested PCRs of approximately 16 and 10 cycles, with bead purification after each PCR. Before amplification, the cDNA was both treated with uracil DNA-glycosylase and purified with the QIAquick PCR purification kit. The second PCR added Illumina TruSeq-compatible adapters along with sample-specific barcodes. Library quality and concentration were assessed using TapeStation and Qubit, and about 5 ng of each library was pooled. The pooled libraries were sequenced with 2 x 100 bp reads and custom sequencing primers on an Illumina HiSeq2500 single-index Rapid Run. For the original study's pipeline: UMI-based consensus assembly with MiGEC version 1.2.6 was used to correct PCR and sequencing errors. V(D)J alignment, clonotype assembly and CDR3 extraction were performed with MiXCR version 2.1.1. To normalise gene usage, clonotype sharing and MAIT/NKT TCR abundance, the top 1000, 10 000 and 20 000 clonotypes in each sample were analysed. After downsampling to 27 000 UMIs, diversity was calculated as the inverse Simpson index using the vegan R package. Paired Mann-Whitney U tests on discordant twin pairs were used, with Benjamini-Hochberg multiple-testing correction. TCRdb reprocessed the reads, so every CDR3 protein sequence counts as one entry and DNA is not shown. The V and J calls reflect TCRdb's pipeline rather than the authors' work. The table for this sample records over 350,000 distinct CDR3 sequences. Of the sample, 2.5% to 3% is held by the ten largest clones.

The CDR3 numbers 15 residues from cysteine through phenylalanine. The nucleotide record is missing. CDR1 and CDR2 (LNHNV, YYDKDF) derive from the germline V gene (reference sequence). Points the paper makes about the study in general: The analysis was unable to tell apart different T cell subtypes. Background noise and inter-individual variability may have been introduced into the repertoires by the differing immunosuppressive treatments among patients. Fewer clonotypes were shared with other individuals by IBD patients than by healthy twins, most markedly in patients showing signs of disease activity. No single strong signal or clonotype linked to IBD turned up in the results, so the idea that one exists was not supported. A decrease in TCRbeta repertoire diversity, as measured by inverse Simpson index, was observed in IBD patients compared with their healthy co-twins. Repertoire similarity did not differ between concordant and discordant twins, which could be due to limited statistical power.

From each donor, a roughly 2.5 ml peripheral blood sample was drawn into PAXgene tubes and stored at -80 degrees C. Without T cell sorting, total RNA was isolated from whole blood using the PAXgene blood miRNA kit on an automated QIAcube. Deep TCRalpha and TCRbeta repertoire profiling with unique molecular barcoding was performed on peripheral blood of monozygotic twin pairs concordant or discordant for inflammatory bowel disease. Smoking habits were recorded for all twin pairs, and each individual was classified as a current, former or never smoker. The sequence is built from TRBV15 and TRBJ2-3; the D gene TCRdb calls, TRBD1, cannot be checked with no DNA. Sequencing was performed on blood. The receptor comes from a human donor with ulcerative colitis or Crohn's disease, or a healthy co-twin of an affected twin (not recorded which). For the CDR3, the sequence is CATSRDRVRTDTQYF.